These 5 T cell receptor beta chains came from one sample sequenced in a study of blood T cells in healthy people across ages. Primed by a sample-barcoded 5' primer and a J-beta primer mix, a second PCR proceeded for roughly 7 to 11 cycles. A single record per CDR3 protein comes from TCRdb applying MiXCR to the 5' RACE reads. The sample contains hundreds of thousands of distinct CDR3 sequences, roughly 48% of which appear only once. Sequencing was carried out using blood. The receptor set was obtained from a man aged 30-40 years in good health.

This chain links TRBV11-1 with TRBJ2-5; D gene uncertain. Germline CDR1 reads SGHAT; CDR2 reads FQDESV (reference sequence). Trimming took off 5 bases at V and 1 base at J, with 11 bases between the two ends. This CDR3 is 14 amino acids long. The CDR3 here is CASSVHTVQETQYF. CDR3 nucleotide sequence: TGTGCCAGCAGCGTACACACAGTCCAAGAGACCCAGTACTTC.

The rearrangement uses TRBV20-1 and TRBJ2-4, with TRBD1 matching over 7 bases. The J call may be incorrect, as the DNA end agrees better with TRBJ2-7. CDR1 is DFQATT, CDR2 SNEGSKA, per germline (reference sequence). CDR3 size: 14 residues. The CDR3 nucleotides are TGCAGTGCTAACAACAGGGGACCCCCCTACGAGCAGTACTTC. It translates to CSANNRGPPYEQYF.

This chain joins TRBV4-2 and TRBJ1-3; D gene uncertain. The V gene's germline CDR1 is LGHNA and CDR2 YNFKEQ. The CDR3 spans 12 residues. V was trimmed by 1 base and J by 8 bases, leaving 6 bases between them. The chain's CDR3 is CASSQGADTIYF. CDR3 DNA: TGTGCCAGCAGCCAAGGGGCTGACACCATATATTTT.

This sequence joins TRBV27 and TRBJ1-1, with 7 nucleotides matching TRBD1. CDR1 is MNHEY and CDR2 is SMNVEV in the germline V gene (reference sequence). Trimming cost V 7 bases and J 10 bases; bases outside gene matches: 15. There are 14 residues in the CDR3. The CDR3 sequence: CASMGGVQGLGAFF. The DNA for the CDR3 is TGTGCCAGCATGGGAGGGGTACAGGGGTTAGGAGCTTTCTTT.

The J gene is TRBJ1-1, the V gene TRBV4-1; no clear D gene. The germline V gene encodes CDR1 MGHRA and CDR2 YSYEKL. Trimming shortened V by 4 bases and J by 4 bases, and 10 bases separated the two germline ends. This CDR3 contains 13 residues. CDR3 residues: CASSPRRVTEAFF. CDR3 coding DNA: TGCGCCAGCAGCCCTCGAAGGGTCACTGAAGCTTTCTTT.